This record covers a single T cell receptor beta chain. Its antigen is still unknown. Qualities for individual bases were not recorded, and no much larger clone is one base off. PBMCs were isolated by Ficoll-Paque density gradient centrifugation. The sample is drawn from a study of T-cell memory formation after mild COVID-19 (dated by TCRdb to the early 2020s). For the wider study: TCR sequence clusters from the two donors were found to be largely donor specific. In two donors, T-cell clones that expanded and contracted after mild COVID-19 were tracked by sequencing TCRalpha and TCRbeta repertoires over time. Two young, previously healthy adult volunteers, one female and one male, were included in the cohort.

What the authors observed across the whole study: Some responding clones were detected in pre-infection memory, which suggested that pre-existing cross-reactive memory T cells had joined the SARS-CoV-2 response. Only a couple of mild cases were covered in the study, and larger cohorts including severe cases with pre-infection samples were considered necessary. Whether the second-wave clones peaking on day 37 were SARS-CoV-2 specific was not confirmed. Contracting CD4+ clones turned up mainly in the CM and EM memory subsets, whereas EMRA was where CD8+ clones were enriched. Clones contracting from day 15 to 85 had balanced CD4/CD8 phenotypes, while a second wave expanding from day 15 to 37 was biased towards CD4+.

The germline V gene (reference sequence) provides CDR1 SEHNR and CDR2 FQNEAQ. The CDR3, from cysteine to phenylalanine, totals 15 residues. CDR3 DNA only is kept here, 45 bases in frame from base 1. Trimming costs V 1 base and J 1 base, and their ends lie 10 bases apart. The sequencer was an Illumina NovaSeq 6000. Using 5'RACE with constant-segment primers, TCRalpha and TCRbeta cDNA libraries were constructed, with sample barcodes and unique molecular identifiers added in the process. RNA was extracted from every sample with Trizol reagent. Library amplification was performed in two PCR steps, and a second sample barcode and Illumina TruSeq adapters were introduced in the second step. Sequencing of the libraries was done on an Illumina NovaSeq, producing 2 x 150 bp paired-end reads. Concerning the study's data processing: Reads were demultiplexed and collapsed into UMI-guided consensus sequences with migec v1.2.7. Using mixcr v2.1.11, UMI consensuses were aligned to TRA and TRB V and J templates and then assembled into clonotypes. A clonotype was counted as expanded or contracted only if both edgeR and NoisET called the change significant, with noise models trained on biological replicates. For edgeR calls, the thresholds were a false discovery rate-adjusted p below 0.01 and a log2 fold-change of 1. PCA with hierarchical clustering of max-normalized trajectories of the 1000 most abundant clonotypes was used as exploratory dynamics analysis. Each responding clone was given a CD4 or CD8 phenotype based on the CD4+ and CD8+ repertoires, which had been sequenced separately. Starting from the raw public reads, TCRdb applied fastp trimming at Q25, assembled clones with MiXCR and retained in-frame beta chains. Under each unique CDR3 protein, matching rows form one entry showing the most common genes and DNA. These V and J calls rely on TCRdb rather than the paper's analysis. Within this sample are roughly 14,000 distinct CDR3 sequences, with about a fifth of them counted one time only. The biggest ten clones account for around 56% of the sample.

The receptor chain draws on TRBV7-9 and TRBJ2-5, with TRBD2 tentatively as D gene (5 bases match). The sequence was obtained from a man between 18 and 35 years old who had mild COVID-19 (a few samples of this study predate the infection). The sample titles of this study are shuffled in the database, so cell type and time point are left out; the donor was told from shared clones. The sequencing sample was made of PBMCs or a T cell subset sorted from them (not recorded which). The CDR3 amino acid sequence is: CASSLGPDSQETQYF. In nucleotide form, the sequence is TGTGCCAGCAGCTTAGGCCCGGACTCCCAAGAGACCCAGTACTTC.